A selection of T cell receptor beta chains follows, all from one sample in a study of blood T cell repertoires in COVID-19. Clones were sequenced by immunoSEQ multiplex PCR, and TCRdb holds only the in-frame ones, with some missing. The table records under 300,000 clones, around 83% of them present only once. Material: peripheral blood. The receptor set was obtained from a woman older than 75 with acute or convalescent COVID-19. Each CDR3 is given with its conserved first and last residue. The D gene is left open where the match is weak. Rows give clone size only sometimes, using once, few, many, or a class for an expanded clone.

abundance	d_gene	v_gene	j_gene	CDR3nt	CDR3aa
.	.	TRBV2	TRBJ2-7	TGTGCCAGCAAGTCCGACAGGCACTACGAGCAGTACTTC	CASKSDRHYEQYF
.	.	TRBV5-1	TRBJ1-3	TGCGCCAGCAGCTCGGCCGGAGGCGCTGGAAACACCATATATTTT	CASSSAGGAGNTIYF
.	TRBD1	TRBV7-9	TRBJ2-7	TGTGCCAGCAGTCCCACAGGGGGCGTCCCCCCCTACGAGCAGTACTTC	CASSPTGGVPPYEQYF
once	TRBD2	TRBV11-1	TRBJ2-5	TGTGCCAGCAGCTCCGGGGGGGGGCGAGAGACCCAGTACTTC	CASSSGGGRETQYF
few	.	TRBV19	TRBJ1-4	TGTGCCAGTAGTCTCGGCAGGGGTGGAGAAAAACTGTTTTTT	CASSLGRGGEKLFF
.	TRBD1	TRBV9	TRBJ2-7	TGTGCCAGCAGCAACGCACAGGGGTACGAGCAGTACTTC	CASSNAQGYEQYF
.	.	TRBV6-1	TRBJ2-2	TGTGCCAGCAGTGACCGAGGGGGTCGGACCGGGGAGCTGTTTTTT	CASSDRGGRTGELFF
.	TRBD1	TRBV15	TRBJ1-1	TGTGCCACCAGCTATGGACAGGTAAACACTGAAGCTTTCTTT	CATSYGQVNTEAFF
.	.	TRBV11-3	TRBJ2-1	TGTGCCAGCAGCTTAGATTTAGCCGGGGAGCTGGGGGAGCAGTTCTTC	CASSLDLAGELGEQFF
.	.	TRBV18	TRBJ1-1	TGTGCCAGCTCACCAAATACAAACACTGAAGCTTTCTTT	CASSPNTNTEAFF
.	.	TRBV28	TRBJ1-3	TGTGCCAGCAGTTCACCAGGGGCTACAGGAAACACCATATATTTT	CASSSPGATGNTIYF
.	.	TRBV6-5	TRBJ2-3	TGTGCCAGCACCTCCGACAGGAGAAGCACAGATACGCAGTATTTT	CASTSDRRSTDTQYF
.	.	TRBV5-1	TRBJ1-4	TGCGCCAGCAGCCTAACGGGACAACCGTTTAATGAAAAACTGTTTTTT	CASSLTGQPFNEKLFF
.	.	TRBV5-6	TRBJ2-3	TGTGCCAGCAGCTTGGCTGGGAACAGGGTCGGCACCGATACGCAGTATTTT	CASSLAGNRVGTDTQYF
.	.	TRBV19	TRBJ2-3	TGTGCCAGTAGTACCCGACAGGGCACAGATACGCAGTATTTT	CASSTRQGTDTQYF
.	.	TRBV5-1	TRBJ2-5	TGCGCCAGCAGCTATCCGACTCCCGGCGAGACCCAGTACTTC	CASSYPTPGETQYF
.	.	TRBV5-6	TRBJ1-3	TGTGCCAGCAGCCTTTACTCTGGAAACACCATATATTTT	CASSLYSGNTIYF
.	.	TRBV25-1	TRBJ1-6	TGTGCCAGCAGTGAATCGCGGGGGAATCAAGCACCCCTCCACTTT	CASSESRGNQAPLHF
.	TRBD1	TRBV19	TRBJ1-5	TGTGCCAGTAATGTCGGGACAGGGTCCGGCAATCAGCCCCAGCATTTT	CASNVGTGSGNQPQHF
.	TRBD1	TRBV15	TRBJ1-4	TGTGCCACCAGCACCTTAGGGGGCCTCAATGAAAAACTGTTTTTT	CATSTLGGLNEKLFF
.	.	TRBV2	TRBJ1-5	TGTGCCAGCAGGGACATCTATAGCAATCAGCCCCAGCATTTT	CASRDIYSNQPQHF
.	TRBD1	TRBV18	TRBJ1-2	TGTGCCAGCTCACCAGAAGGACAGGGTTCCTATGGCTACACCTTC	CASSPEGQGSYGYTF
few	.	TRBV6-5	TRBJ2-1	TGTGCCAGCATTAAGATCCTGAGCTCCTACAATGAGCAGTTCTTC	CASIKILSSYNEQFF
.	.	TRBV3-1/TRBV3-2	TRBJ1-1	TGTGCCAGCAGTCGTGAGGGGGGGCACACTGAAGCTTTCTTT	CASSREGGHTEAFF
.	.	TRBV6-5	TRBJ2-6	TGTGCCAGCAGTTCCGGGACAACATCTGGGGCCAACGTCCTGACTTTC	CASSSGTTSGANVLTF
few	.	TRBV5-5	TRBJ1-3	TGTGCCAGCAGGACGACAGCTAGTGACACCATATATTTT	CASRTTASDTIYF
.	.	TRBV14	TRBJ1-6	TGTGCCAGCCGGAAGGCCCACAGGGAGAATTCACCCCTCCACTTT	CASRKAHRENSPLHF
.	TRBD1	TRBV19	TRBJ1-5	TGTGCCAGTAAGGAGACAGGGGGTCAGCCCCAGCATTTT	CASKETGGQPQHF
.	TRBD1	TRBV2	TRBJ2-1	TGTGCCACCTCGAAGACCCGACAGGGGGCCAATGAGCAGTTCTTC	CATSKTRQGANEQFF
.	.	TRBV3-1/TRBV3-2	TRBJ1-5	TGTGCCAGCAGCCAGGGGGGTCAGCCCCAGCATTTT	CASSQGGQPQHF
.	.	TRBV27	TRBJ2-7	TGTGCCAGCACCCCATGGGCAGGGGGAGGTTCCGAGCAGTACTTC	CASTPWAGGGSEQYF
.	TRBD1	TRBV6-6	TRBJ2-7	TGTGCCAGCAGTCCAAAGCCCCCCGGGGACAGGGGTCCCTACGAGCAGTACTTC	CASSPKPPGDRGPYEQYF
.	TRBD1	TRBV14	TRBJ1-3	TGTGCCAGCAGCACACTTGGACAGGGATCTGGAAACACCATATATTTT	CASSTLGQGSGNTIYF
few	TRBD1	TRBV12-3/TRBV12-4	TRBJ1-6	TGTGCCAGCAGCTCAGGGGGATTTTCACCCCTCCACTTT	CASSSGGFSPLHF
.	TRBD1	TRBV5-8	TRBJ1-5	TGTGCCAGCAGCTTGGGGACAGGGGTAAATAGCAATCAGCCCCAGCATTTT	CASSLGTGVNSNQPQHF
once	.	TRBV7-2	TRBJ2-2	TGTGCCAGCAGCTACTACAAAACCGGGGAGCTGTTTTTT	CASSYYKTGELFF
.	TRBD2	TRBV5-1	TRBJ2-1	TGCGCCAGCAGCTTGGGGCTAGCGGGGGCCGAGCAGTTCTTC	CASSLGLAGAEQFF
few	TRBD1	TRBV27	TRBJ1-5	TGTGCCAGCAGTCCAAACCCAGGGGGCTATCAGCCCCAGCATTTT	CASSPNPGGYQPQHF
few	TRBD1	TRBV9	TRBJ2-5	TGTGCCAGCAGCGCGGGGACAGGGAGTAGACAAGAGACCCAGTACTTC	CASSAGTGSRQETQYF
.	.	TRBV4-1	TRBJ2-7	TGCGCCAGCAGCCAAGTAGTGTACGACAGCTCCTACGAGCAGTACTTC	CASSQVVYDSSYEQYF
.	TRBD2	TRBV2	TRBJ2-7	TGTGCCAGCAGTGAGGGGCGGGGGGGCACCTACGAGCAGTACTTC	CASSEGRGGTYEQYF
.	TRBD1	TRBV9	TRBJ1-1	TGTGCCAGCAGCTCCACAGGGGTCGGGATGAACACTGAAGCTTTCTTT	CASSSTGVGMNTEAFF
.	.	TRBV5-5	TRBJ2-3	TGTGCCAGCAGCTACGGACAGTTACGGCGCACAGATACGCAGTATTTT	CASSYGQLRRTDTQYF
.	TRBD2	TRBV5-4	TRBJ2-1	TGTGCCAGCAGCCGGGAGGGTAGATATGAGCAGTTCTTC	CASSREGRYEQFF
once	TRBD1	TRBV29-1	TRBJ1-2	TGCAGCGTTGAGAGAGGACAGGGGAAAGGCTACACCTTC	CSVERGQGKGYTF
.	TRBD1	TRBV13	TRBJ2-3	TGTGCCAGCTTGGGGCAAGGGGGCCCTAGCACAGATACGCAGTATTTT	CASLGQGGPSTDTQYF
.	TRBD1	TRBV7-8	TRBJ2-1	TGTGCCAGCAGCTCGGGACAGGCCCGCAATGAGCAGTTCTTC	CASSSGQARNEQFF
.	TRBD1	TRBV10-1	TRBJ1-2	TGCGCCAGCAAAAGCCGGACAGGGGGCTTTAACCCCTATGGCTACACCTTC	CASKSRTGGFNPYGYTF
.	TRBD1	TRBV19	TRBJ2-3	TGTGCCAGTAGTACCCCCGGGACAGGGAGTACAGATACGCAGTATTTT	CASSTPGTGSTDTQYF
.	.	TRBV5-1	TRBJ2-1	TGCGCCAGCAGCTTGGTGGAGGGCCATGAGCAGTTCTTC	CASSLVEGHEQFF
.	TRBD2	TRBV5-4	TRBJ2-3	TGTGCCAGCAGCTCGTCCGGGCGGGGGGGCCCAGATACGCAGTATTTT	CASSSSGRGGPDTQYF